Presented here are 28 T cell receptor beta chains from one specimen sequenced in a study of T cell responses to AZD1222 COVID-19 vaccine (dated by TCRdb to the early 2020s). The intended sense of this specimen's time point label: about 28 days (+/-7) after the second vaccine dose. Library preparation was by the immunoSEQ multiplex PCR assay. TCRdb's version of the immuneACCESS table is confined to in-frame rearrangements and falls short of the full clone set. An unresolved V gene accounts for under half of the shortfall where checked; the remainder is of unknown origin. The sample table contains around 120,000 clones; only one count was recorded for 92% of them. The biggest ten clones account for about 1.1% of the sample. This sample comprised peripheral blood, obtained 28 days after the second AZD1222 dose. All receptors come from an adult who received the AZD1222 COVID-19 vaccine.

This clone is a singleton in its sample. The chain's CDR3 is CAWSGQGYTLGEQYF. The CDR3 DNA follows: TGTGCCTGGAGTGGACAGGGATATACCTTGGGGGAGCAGTACTTC. The rearrangement uses TRBV30 and TRBJ2-7; 7 nucleotides align to TRBD1. The CDR3 sequence is 15 residues long. Germline CDR1 is GTSNPN and CDR2 is SVGIG (reference sequence). V trimming: 1 base; J trimming: 7 bases; junction bases outside the gene matches: 13.

This clone was counted a single time. The CDR3 loop reads CASSLNYGYTF. DNA of the CDR3: TGTGCCAGCAGCTTGAACTATGGCTACACCTTC. The genes are TRBV5-5 and TRBJ1-2; D gene unclear. Trimming removed 1 base at V and 2 bases at J, with 0 bases between. The CDR3 is made up of 11 amino acids. In germline, CDR1 is SGHKS, CDR2 YYEKEE (reference sequence).

This rearrangement joins TRBV28 to TRBJ2-7; the match to TRBD2 covers 14 bases. The CDR3 spans 22 residues. Germline-derived CDR1 and CDR2 are MDHEN and SYDVKM. The trim removed 6 bases at V and 2 bases at J, leaving 24 bases unmatched. Here the CDR3 reads CASRGFLGRGGLAGGRTYEQYF. The CDR3 bases are TGTGCCAGCAGAGGCTTTTTAGGAAGGGGCGGACTAGCGGGAGGTAGGACCTACGAGCAGTACTTC. The variable domain in full, with the rest retrieved from reference TRBV28 and TRBJ2-7, is DVKVTQSSRYLVKRTGEKVFLECVQDMDHENMFWYRQDPGLGLRLIYFSYDVKMKEKGDIPEGYSVSREKKERFSLILESASTNQTSMYLCASRGFLGRGGLAGGRTYEQYFGPGTRLTVT.

The chain employs TRBV4-2 and TRBJ1-5, with D unresolved. Per the germline V gene, CDR1 is LGHNA and CDR2 is YNFKEQ. This CDR3 is built from 13 residues. The V end lost 0 bases, the J end lost 7 bases, and 7 bases lay between the germline ends. CDR3 protein: CASSQDLLQPQHF. The CDR3 DNA follows: TGTGCCAGCAGCCAAGATCTACTGCAGCCCCAGCATTTT.

The chain has TRBV27 and TRBJ2-6; TRBD1 might be the D (5 bases). Germline assignment: CDR1 MNHEY and CDR2 SMNVEV (reference sequence). The CDR3 is made up of 12 amino acids. V lost 10 bases and J 4 bases, leaving 8 bases between the germline ends. For the CDR3, the DNA is TGTGCCACCAGGGTGGGGGCCAACGTCCTGACTTTC. This codes for CATRVGANVLTF.

CDR3 amino acids: CASSFTSGINEQFF. The CDR3 nucleotides are TGCGCCAGCAGCTTTACTAGCGGGATCAATGAGCAGTTCTTC. The chain has TRBV5-1 and TRBJ2-1; 10 bases match TRBD2. The CDR3 sequence is 14 residues long. Germline V CDR1 and CDR2: SGHRS, YFSETQ. Trimming took 2 bases from V and 6 from J; bases not matched to a gene: 2.

J is TRBJ2-3 and V is TRBV13; D is unclear. V lost 3 bases, J lost 2 bases, and 12 bases lay in between. Germline V CDR1 and CDR2: PRHDT, FYEKMQ (reference sequence). The CDR3 extends over 15 amino acids. For the CDR3, the DNA is TGTGCCAGCAGCTTTAGCTACTCCCACACAGATACGCAGTATTTT. Translated: CASSFSYSHTDTQYF.

The chain recombines TRBV9 with TRBJ2-1; D is unclear. The V gene lost 0 bases and the J gene lost 4 bases, with 11 bases spanning the gap. The CDR3 contains 15 residues. CDR1 is SGDLS, CDR2 YYNGEE, per germline. The CDR3 region is CASSVGTANYNEQFF. The DNA for the CDR3 is TGTGCCAGCAGCGTAGGGACGGCTAATTACAATGAGCAGTTCTTC.

The chain joins TRBV9 to TRBJ2-3; 9 positions match TRBD2. V trimming: 2 bases; J trimming: 2 bases; junction bases outside the gene matches: 6. The CDR3 runs 16 residues. Germline V gene lookup returns CDR1 SGDLS and CDR2 YYNGEE. CDR3 DNA: TGTGCCAGCAGCGTTGTAGCGGGGGCCGACACAGATACGCAGTATTTT. This codes for CASSVVAGADTDTQYF.

This clone was counted once. The V gene is TRBV30, the J gene TRBJ1-1; D unclear. From germline, CDR1 is GTSNPN and CDR2 SVGIG (reference sequence). The CDR3 extends over 13 amino acids. V shed 4 bases and J shed 1 base, with 10 bases lying between them. As DNA, the CDR3 is TGTGCCTGGATTTTTGCTGGGAACACTGAAGCTTTCTTT. Its protein product is CAWIFAGNTEAFF.

The chain has TRBV10-3 and TRBJ1-6; 9 positions match TRBD1. V shed 10 bases and J 7 bases; nucleotides not matched to a gene: 2. The CDR3 has 12 residues. From germline, CDR1 is ENHRY and CDR2 SYGVKD. The chain's CDR3 is CATGQGNSPLHF. The CDR3 DNA follows: TGTGCCACGGGACAGGGAAATTCACCCCTCCACTTT.

The V and J genes are TRBV5-1 and TRBJ1-2; 7 positions agree with TRBD1. This CDR3 contains 14 residues. V was clipped by 4 bases and J by 2 bases; unmatched bases: 5. The germline CDR1 and CDR2 sequences are SGHRS and YFSETQ. In DNA form, the CDR3 reads TGCGCCAGCAGCCCAGGGGGTCGCAACTATGGCTACACCTTC. Protein sequence: CASSPGGRNYGYTF.

The chain employs TRBV24-1 and TRBJ2-2, with TRBD1 as a possible D gene (6 bases). This CDR3 has 17 amino acids. CDR1 and CDR2 from the germline V gene are KGHDR and SFDVKD. V shed 5 bases and J shed 7 bases, with 22 bases lying between them. The CDR3 spells CATSVERKTGYGGELFF. In DNA form, the CDR3 reads TGTGCCACCAGTGTAGAGAGGAAAACAGGGTATGGCGGGGAGCTGTTTTTT.

CDR3 in amino acids: CASSPFRSGSLYEQYF. In DNA, the CDR3 is TGTGCCAGCTCACCCTTCAGGAGCGGGAGCCTCTACGAGCAGTACTTC. The chain employs TRBV18 and TRBJ2-7; 8 positions match TRBD2. Trimming at V came to 3 bases and at J to 3 bases, leaving 10 bases not matched to a gene. CDR3 length: 16 residues. CDR1 is KGHSH and CDR2 is LQKENI in the germline V gene.

V usage is TRBV15 and J usage is TRBJ2-5; 9 bases agree with TRBD2. The CDR3 contains 14 residues. With 7 bases clipped from V and 5 bases from J, the junction kept 8 bases outside the gene matches. Germline lookup yields CDR1 LNHNV and CDR2 YYDKDF (reference sequence). The CDR3 coding sequence is TGTGCCACCAACCGACTAGCGGAGTCGGAGACCCAGTACTTC. This encodes CATNRLAESETQYF.

The gene calls are TRBV2 and TRBJ2-3, with TRBD1 matching over 7 bases. V lost 5 bases to trimming and J lost 2 bases; unmatched junction nucleotides: 7. CDR1 is SNHLY and CDR2 is FYNNEI in the germline V gene. The CDR3 covers 15 residues. CDR3 DNA: TGTGCCAGCAGTACAGGGGTGGTACCCACAGATACGCAGTATTTT. It specifies CASSTGVVPTDTQYF.

The chain links TRBV7-5 to TRBJ1-5. TRBV7-5 is classified as a pseudogene. There are 16 residues in the CDR3. CDR3 loop: CARSPPGTDSNQPQHF. CDR3 sequence (DNA): TGTGCCAGAAGCCCCCCCGGGACGGATAGCAATCAGCCCCAGCATTTT.

The V call is TRBV6-1, the J call TRBJ1-1; D is uncertain. Looked up from germline, CDR1 is MNHNS and CDR2 is SASEGT. The CDR3 spans 15 residues. V dropped 1 base and J dropped 0 bases, with 9 bases sitting between them. The CDR3 reads CASSEVWAVNTEAFF. Written as DNA, the CDR3 is TGTGCCAGCAGTGAAGTTTGGGCAGTGAACACTGAAGCTTTCTTT.

The genes are TRBV29-1 and TRBJ2-2, with D hard to call. Trimming pared 7 bases from V and 0 bases from J, leaving 9 bases between. Germline V gene sequence: CDR1 SQVTM, CDR2 ANQGSEA. This CDR3 has 13 amino acids. The CDR3 DNA reads TGCAGCGCAAGGCAGGCGAACACCGGGGAGCTGTTTTTT. Protein: CSARQANTGELFF.

This clone has only one observation. This sequence joins TRBV18 and TRBJ1-1, with 7 bases identical to TRBD1. V lost 2 bases to trimming and J lost 0 bases; unmatched junction nucleotides: 3. Germline assignment: CDR1 KGHSH and CDR2 LQKENI. This CDR3 spans 15 amino acids. CDR3 sequence reads: CASSPRGQLNTEAFF. The CDR3 coding sequence is TGTGCCAGCTCACCAAGGGGGCAGCTGAACACTGAAGCTTTCTTT. The complete variable domain, with remaining parts taken from reference TRBV18 and TRBJ1-1, reads NAGVMQNPRHLVRRRGQEARLRCSPMKGHSHVYWYRQLPEEGLKFMVYLQKENIIDESGMPKERFSAEFPKEGPSILRIQQVVRGDSAAYFCASSPRGQLNTEAFFGQGTRLTVV.

The chain links TRBV3-1 (or the pseudogene TRBV3-2) to TRBJ2-1, with TRBD1 as a possible D gene (5 bases). The length of the CDR3 is 15 residues. Germline CDR1 is LGHDT and CDR2 is YNNKEL (reference sequence). Trimming pared 2 bases from V and 2 bases from J, leaving 10 bases between. CDR3 bases: TGTGCCAGCAGCCAATTTAGACAGACCTACAATGAGCAGTTCTTC. Translated: CASSQFRQTYNEQFF.

This chain links TRBV7-2 with TRBJ2-2; a weak D match, TRBD1 (6 bases). Trimming left V 7 bases short and J 3 bases short, with 12 bases between. CDR1 and CDR2 from the germline V gene are SGHTA and FQGNSA. The CDR3 totals 14 residues. The CDR3 loop is CASTMAGDTGELFF. CDR3 bases: TGTGCCAGCACCATGGCAGGGGACACCGGGGAGCTGTTTTTT.

The chain uses TRBV27 and TRBJ1-2, with TRBD1 identical over 8 bases. This CDR3 is built from 13 residues. CDR1 is MNHEY, CDR2 SMNVEV, per germline (reference sequence). V lost 6 bases and J lost 4; bases outside the gene matches: 4. The CDR3: CASSQDRVYGYTF. The CDR3 DNA sequence: TGTGCCAGCAGCCAGGACAGGGTCTATGGCTACACCTTC.

In its sample, this clone was seen a few times. V and J are TRBV9 and TRBJ2-7, with D possibly matching TRBD1 (7 bases). Trimming left V 7 bases short and J 7 bases short, with 18 bases between. This CDR3 is built from 13 residues. CDR1 is SGDLS and CDR2 is YYNGEE in the germline V gene. CDR3 DNA: TGTGCCAGCGCGGCCAGGGGGGCGCGGGAGCAGTACTTC. Encoded protein: CASAARGAREQYF.

This clone was recorded only once. This sequence joins TRBV5-5 and TRBJ2-1, with 10 bases matching TRBD2. V gave up 1 base and J gave up 8 bases; unmatched junction bases: 12. The CDR3 loop spans 17 amino acids. CDR1 and CDR2 from the germline V gene are SGHKS and YYEKEE (reference sequence). CDR3 loop: CASSLRTSGRAGDEQFF. The CDR3 region has the DNA TGTGCCAGCAGCTTGAGGACGAGCGGGAGGGCCGGGGATGAGCAGTTCTTC.

This clone was seen just once. The chain has TRBV18 and TRBJ2-1; the D is unclear. V was clipped by 0 bases and J by 9 bases, with 15 bases between them. In germline, CDR1 is KGHSH, CDR2 LQKENI. This CDR3 has 15 residues. CDR3 in amino acids: CASSPPGLLASEQFF. The CDR3 DNA is TGTGCCAGCTCACCACCGGGCCTTTTGGCGAGTGAGCAGTTCTTC.

This clone came up once. The chain has TRBV30 and TRBJ1-2; no firm D call. V lost 2 bases and J 6 bases, leaving 13 bases between the germline ends. Germline assignment: CDR1 GTSNPN and CDR2 SVGIG (reference sequence). The CDR3 contains 13 residues. The CDR3 sequence is CAWSRRERNGYTF. Written as DNA, the CDR3 is TGTGCCTGGAGTAGGCGGGAAAGGAATGGCTACACCTTC.

V and J are TRBV29-1 and TRBJ1-1, with a tentative D call TRBD1 (5 bases). Germline CDR1 reads SQVTM; CDR2 reads ANQGSEA. Trimming pared 6 bases from V and 2 bases from J, leaving 13 bases between. This CDR3 region has 13 residues. CDR3 DNA: TGCAGCGTGGCGGGACGGACAAACACTGAAGCTTTCTTT. It specifies CSVAGRTNTEAFF. Variable domain in full (rest from reference TRBV29-1 and TRBJ1-1): SAVISQKPSRDICQRGTSLTIQCQVDSQVTMMFWYRQQPGQSLTLIATANQGSEATYESGFVIDKFPISRPNLTFSTLTVSNMSPEDSSIYLCSVAGRTNTEAFFGQGTRLTVV.